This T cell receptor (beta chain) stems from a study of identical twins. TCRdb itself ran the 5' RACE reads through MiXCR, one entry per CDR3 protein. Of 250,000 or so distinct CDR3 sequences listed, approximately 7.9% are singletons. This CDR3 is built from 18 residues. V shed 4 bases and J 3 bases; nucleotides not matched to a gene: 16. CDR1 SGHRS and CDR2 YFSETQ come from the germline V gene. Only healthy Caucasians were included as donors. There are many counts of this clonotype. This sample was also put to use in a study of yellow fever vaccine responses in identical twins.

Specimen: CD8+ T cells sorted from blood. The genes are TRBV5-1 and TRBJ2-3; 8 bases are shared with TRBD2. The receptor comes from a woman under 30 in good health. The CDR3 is CASSLLTALSGKTDTQYF. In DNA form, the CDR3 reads TGCGCCAGCAGCCTGCTGACCGCGCTTAGCGGGAAAACAGATACGCAGTATTTT. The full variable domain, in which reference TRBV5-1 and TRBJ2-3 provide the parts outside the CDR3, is KAGVTQTPRYLIKTRGQQVTLSCSPISGHRSVSWYQQTPGQGLQFLFEYFSETQRNKGNFPGRFSGRQFSNSRSEMNVSTLELGDSALYLCASSLLTALSGKTDTQYFGPGTRLTVL.